This TCR beta chain was sequenced in a study of T cells after yellow fever vaccination. Study information: Fractions with few cells were prepared using SMART-Seq v4 Ultra Low Input. Study outcomes and limitations: The secondary response was weaker but peaked faster, day 5 versus 15.

TCRdb independently ran MiXCR on the 5' RACE reads; one entry per CDR3 protein. The table records about 300,000 distinct CDR3 sequences, around 4.1% of them present only once. CDR1 is LNHNV and CDR2 is YYDKDF in the germline V gene (reference sequence). V was cut by 5 bases and J by 8 bases, with 18 bases left in between. This CDR3 has 15 amino acids. This clonotype was detected only a few times. Antigen unknown. V gene TRBV15 combines with J gene TRBJ1-4; D uncertain. Here the sequenced sample was PBMCs, taken 5 days after the yellow fever booster vaccination. This TCR derives from a man aged 18 to 30 who received the YFV17D yellow fever vaccine. Here the CDR3 DNA reads TGTGCCACCAGCCCTCCCATCATGGCGAGGGAAAAACTGTTTTTT. Its protein is CATSPPIMAREKLFF.